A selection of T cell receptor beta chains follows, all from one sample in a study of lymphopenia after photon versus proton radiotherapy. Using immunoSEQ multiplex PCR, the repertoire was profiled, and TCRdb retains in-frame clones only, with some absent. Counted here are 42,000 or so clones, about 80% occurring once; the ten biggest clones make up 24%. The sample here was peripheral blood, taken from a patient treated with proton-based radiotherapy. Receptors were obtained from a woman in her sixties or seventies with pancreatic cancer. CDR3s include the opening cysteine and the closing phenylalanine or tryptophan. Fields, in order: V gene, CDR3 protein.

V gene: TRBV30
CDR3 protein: CAWSEGQGWLDTQYF

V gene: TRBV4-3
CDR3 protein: CASSQAVGAKNSPLHF

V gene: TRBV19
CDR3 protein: CASISQGISYNEQFF

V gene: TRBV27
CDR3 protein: CASREVGVYNEQFF

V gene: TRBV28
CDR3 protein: CASRRYRGGIGYNEQFF

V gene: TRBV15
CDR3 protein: CATSRTGTGVYEQYF

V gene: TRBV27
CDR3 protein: CASSHGGKGYEQYF

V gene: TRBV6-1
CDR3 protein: CASSEPGQGNEQYF

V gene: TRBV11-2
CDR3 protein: CASSSSPGSTGELFF

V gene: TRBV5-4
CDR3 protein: CASSLMTGRTTEAFF

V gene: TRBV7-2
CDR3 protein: CASSFRQGDTEAFF

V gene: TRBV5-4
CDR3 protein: CASSLDRWYTF

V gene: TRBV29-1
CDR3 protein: CSVRASTDTQYF